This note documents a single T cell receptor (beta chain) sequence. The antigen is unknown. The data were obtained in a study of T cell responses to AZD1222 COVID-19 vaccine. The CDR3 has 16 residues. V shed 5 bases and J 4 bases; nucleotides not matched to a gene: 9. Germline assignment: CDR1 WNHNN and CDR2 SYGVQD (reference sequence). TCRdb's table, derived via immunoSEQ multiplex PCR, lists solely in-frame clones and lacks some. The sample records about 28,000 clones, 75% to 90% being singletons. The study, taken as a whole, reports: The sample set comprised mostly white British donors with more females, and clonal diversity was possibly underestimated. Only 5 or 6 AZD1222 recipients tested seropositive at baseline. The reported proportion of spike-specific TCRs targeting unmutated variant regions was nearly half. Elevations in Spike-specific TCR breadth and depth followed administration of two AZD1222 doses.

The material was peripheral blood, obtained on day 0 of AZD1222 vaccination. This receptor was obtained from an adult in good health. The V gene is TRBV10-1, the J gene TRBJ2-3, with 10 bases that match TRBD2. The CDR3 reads CASSRTSGNPPDTQYF. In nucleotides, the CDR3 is TGCGCCAGCAGTAGAACTAGCGGGAATCCCCCAGATACGCAGTATTTT.